This TCR beta chain was sequenced in a study of T-cell reconstitution after alpha-beta-depleted transplantation in children. A note on this clonotype: As yet, its antigen is unknown.

Study-wide results and caveats: T-cell numbers and diversity, one year after transplant, stemmed largely from T cells that were newly produced. Where alpha-beta T cells came from about two months after transplant was reportedly several hundred expanded graft clones. At day 60, the high TCRbeta diversity found in some patients originated from recipient T cells and thymic progenitors that had survived.

During its preparation, the TCRbeta library received unique molecular identifiers. TCRdb re-called the PCR reads with MiXCR, one entry per CDR3 protein. The sample shows about 830,000 distinct CDR3 sequences, approximately 15% of them seen only once. The ends were cut back, 3 bases at V and 8 bases at J, with 19 bases in the middle. The CDR3 covers 14 residues. Germline CDR1 reads SQVTM; CDR2 reads ANQGSEA. This sequence was found in a male patient between 5 and 17 years old who had a stem cell transplant for acute lymphoblastic leukemia, so the T cells may come from the graft donor. The genes are TRBV29-1 and TRBJ1-1; unclear D gene. The sample in question was PBMCs, mostly from graft donor cells, obtained 360 days after TCRalphabeta/CD19-depleted stem cell transplant. CDR3 amino acids: CSVDSSGTGGEAFF. As DNA, the CDR3 is TGCAGCGTTGATTCGTCGGGTACGGGCGGGGAAGCTTTCTTT.